This T cell receptor (beta chain) was identified during a study of CD8 T cells in ankylosing spondylitis. Study observations and caveats: Characteristic, it appeared, of ankylosing spondylitis blood was a TCR beta motif of several highly homologous variants. Matched ankylosing spondylitis synovial fluid reportedly showed significant enrichment of disease-linked clones.

The V end was cut by 2 bases, the J end by 0 bases, with 13 bases between. CDR1 and CDR2 (germline): MNHEY, SVGEGT. The length of the CDR3 is 16 residues. This clonotype has at least ten counts. Its antigen is not known. The authors made TCR beta libraries by quantitative 5'-RACE with molecular barcodes. TCRdb itself ran the 5' RACE reads through MiXCR, one entry per CDR3 protein. The sample yields 50,000 to 70,000 distinct CDR3 sequences, roughly 6.2% seen once. This sequence was found in a male donor with ankylosing spondylitis. The chain joins TRBV6-2 or TRBV6-3 to TRBJ1-1; the D is unclear. Sequenced input: synovial fluid, either unsorted or a sorted T cell fraction (not recorded which). CDR3 region: CASSYGQFQMNTEAFF. The CDR3 DNA follows: TGTGCCAGCAGTTACGGGCAGTTCCAGATGAACACTGAAGCTTTCTTT.